This TCR beta chain was obtained from a study of shared clonotypes between healthy human individuals (dated by TCRdb to the early 2020s). With respect to the entire study: The cohort included three men and a couple of women between 18 and 49 years of age. For each donor, three plates each were used for CD4 naive and CD4 memory, two plates were used for CD8 naive, and one plate was used for CD8 memory. To estimate repertoire size and how much clonotypes are shared between individuals, the study performed deep sequencing of blood TCR repertoires from roughly five healthy adults. Per donor, leukapheresis produced somewhere between about 0.9 and 9.5 billion PBMCs. To increase sequencing depth and limit assay-specific biases, different laboratories used diverse techniques to prepare libraries and sequence TCR repertoires. Study-level results and caveats: Sampling was restricted to blood, and TCR repertoires in tissue are likely to differ from TCR repertoires in blood. Sharing across four donors was observed for approximately 4.6% of naive CD4, 3% to 3.5% of naive CD8, 2.3% of memory CD4, and approximately 0.41% of memory CD8 clonotypes. The genetic and exposure-history diversity represented was limited by the small number of donors. Even with the large sequencing depth, rarefaction of the sorted-subset datasets indicated that sequencing was incomplete. Based on pairwise subsampling, the degree of clonotype sharing among donors was expected to be affected by sequencing depth. Naive subsets generally had larger estimated clonotype richness than memory subsets. Clonotypes shared by all four sorted-subset donors showed higher generation probabilities than non-shared clonotypes.

Compared with germline, V lacks 0 bases and J lacks 2 bases; bases without a gene match: 8. CDR1 SGHRS and CDR2 YFSETQ are derived from the germline V gene. The cysteine opens and the phenylalanine closes a CDR3 of 16 amino acids. Only CDR3 DNA is held: 48 bases, read in frame from base 1. In regard to this clone: The target of this receptor is not known. No qualities accompany the bases; no much larger clone lies one base away.

TCR CDR3 regions were amplified from genomic DNA by multiplex PCR using the deep immunoSEQ assay. Extracted genomic DNA from each cell subset was distributed evenly across all wells of several immunoSEQ 96-well plates, and each plate was treated as a replicate. For sorted subsets, around 0.2 ug of genomic DNA, equivalent to roughly 33,000 T cell genomes, went into each replicate PCR. The purified libraries were quantified using a Qubit 3.0 fluorometer, sized with a Bioanalyzer 2100, and then quantified again using the KAPA Library Quantification kit. Every immunoSEQ 96-well plate was sequenced on a dedicated single-read 150-cycle Illumina NextSeq 550 flow cell. The source study handled its data this way. Because only junctional sequences without quality scores were contained in the immunoSEQ output, filtering matching that applied to full-length reads could not be performed. Sequences were annotated with PyIR, a Python wrapper for IgBLAST v1.9, and V/J genes and CDR3 were assigned using IMGT germline references. Reads were removed for weak V/J assignments (E-value above 1e-6), missing CDR3, stop codons, out-of-frame junctions, or ambiguous translated residues. A V3J clonotype was defined by an identical inferred V gene, J gene, and CDR3 amino acid sequence. Percentage overlap between repertoires was computed as shared unique clonotypes divided by the size of the smaller repertoire. Three approaches were used to assess repertoire richness: RTK rarefaction, the Chao1 estimator, and Recon v2.1 estimates of unobserved clonotypes. Generation probabilities for all TCRbeta clonotypes obtained by the gDNA method from a few donors were computed using OLGA. TCRdb retrieved this table from immuneACCESS and kept in-frame rearrangements only. Not all clones are present; in checked studies, unresolved V genes account for under half, and no reason is known for the remainder. That table supplies the V and J calls and clone size; D and trimming were determined from the DNA. Present in this sample are 2,500,000 or so clones, around 92% of which were seen just once. The ten most abundant clones make up 0.37% of the sample.

Healthy HIV-negative adults with no recently reported acute infections or vaccinations were included as donors. Only Caucasian adults living in Nashville, Tennessee, USA were represented among the donors. CD4+ T cells were enriched by magnetic negative selection, after which naive cells were positively selected on CD45RA and the negative fraction was taken as the memory subset. After blood collection by leukapheresis, PBMCs were isolated using Ficoll-Histopaque density gradient centrifugation and then cryopreserved in the vapor phase of liquid nitrogen. Analytical flow cytometry was used to check the purity and quantity of every magnetically sorted T cell population. Each sorted fraction had its genomic DNA isolated and then quantified by UV absorbance on a Nanodrop 2000c.

The receptor was derived from a young man in good health. Some clones in this sample may be carry-over from other donors' samples. Sequenced sample: naive CD4+ T cells from PBMCs. Taken with the paper, the label for cell subset or site translates to: CD45RA+ positively selected. The chain joins TRBV5-1 to TRBJ2-7; TRBD1 lines up with 7 middle nucleotides. The nucleotide sequence is given as TGCGCCAGCAGCTTGGGACCCGGGACAGTGACCTACGAGCAGTACTTC. This encodes CASSLGPGTVTYEQYF.